There are many counts of the clone carrying this TCR beta chain. Its antigen is undetermined. The CDR3 spans 13 residues. V was pared by 6 bases and J by 8 bases, with 9 bases of the junction left unmatched. The 5'RACE method, run with constant-segment primers, produced TCR alpha and TCR beta cDNA libraries (carrying sample barcodes and UMIs). MiXCR, applied by TCRdb to the 5' RACE reads, yields one record per CDR3 protein. The sample has approximately 170,000 distinct CDR3 sequences, 10% to 15% seen once. The data were obtained in a study of T-cell memory formation after mild COVID-19. Across the whole study: Largely, TCR clusters stayed within a single donor.

Study observations and caveats: Pre-infection memory harbored some responding clones, suggesting cross-reactive memory joined.

The sequence derives from a man younger than 35 who had mild COVID-19 (a few samples of this study predate the infection). Cell type and time point are not known. The sequenced sample was PBMCs or a T cell subset sorted from them (not recorded which). The rearrangement joins TRBV12-3 or TRBV12-4 to TRBJ1-1; 7 nucleotides agree with TRBD1. The CDR3 bases are TGTGCCAGCAGCCTGGACAGGACGACCGAAGCTTTCTTT. As protein: CASSLDRTTEAFF.